This T cell receptor beta chain was recovered during a study of T cell responses to AZD1222 COVID-19 vaccine. Findings and limits, study-wide: In all cases, repertoires were sampled only after the peak T cell response.

Of note for this clone: The antigen is undetermined.

Only in-frame clones appear in the TCRdb table, and some are missing; sequencing was by immunoSEQ multiplex PCR. Among approximately 28,000 clones listed, roughly 90% were seen once. V dropped 6 bases and J dropped 2 bases, with 5 bases sitting between them. Germline V gives CDR1 MNHEY, CDR2 SMNVEV (reference sequence). CDR3 length: 13 amino acids. This chain links TRBV27 with TRBJ2-6; D unclear. The sequences come from peripheral blood, collected 28 days after the second AZD1222 dose. The source of this sequence is an adult who received the AZD1222 COVID-19 vaccine. The CDR3 region has the DNA TGTGCCAGCAGGATTACTGGGGCCAACGTCCTGACTTTC. Encoded protein: CASRITGANVLTF.